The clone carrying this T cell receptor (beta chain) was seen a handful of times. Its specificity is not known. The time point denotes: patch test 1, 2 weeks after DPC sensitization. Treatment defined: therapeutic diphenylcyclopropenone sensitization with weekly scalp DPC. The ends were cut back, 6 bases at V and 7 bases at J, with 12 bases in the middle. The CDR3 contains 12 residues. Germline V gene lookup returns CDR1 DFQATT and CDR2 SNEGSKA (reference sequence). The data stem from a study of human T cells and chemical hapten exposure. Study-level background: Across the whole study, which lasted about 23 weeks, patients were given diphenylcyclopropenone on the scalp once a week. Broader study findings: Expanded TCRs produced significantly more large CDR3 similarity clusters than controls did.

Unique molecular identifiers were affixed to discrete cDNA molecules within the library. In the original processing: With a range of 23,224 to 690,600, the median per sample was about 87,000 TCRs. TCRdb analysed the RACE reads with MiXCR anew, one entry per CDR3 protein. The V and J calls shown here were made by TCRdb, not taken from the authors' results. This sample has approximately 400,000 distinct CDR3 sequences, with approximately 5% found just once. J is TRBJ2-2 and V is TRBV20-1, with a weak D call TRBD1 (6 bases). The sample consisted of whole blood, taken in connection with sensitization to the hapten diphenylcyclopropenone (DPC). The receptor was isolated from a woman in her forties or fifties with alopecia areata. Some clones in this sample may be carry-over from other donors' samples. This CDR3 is CSAIQGNGELFF. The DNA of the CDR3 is TGCAGTGCAATACAGGGCAACGGGGAGCTGTTTTTT.